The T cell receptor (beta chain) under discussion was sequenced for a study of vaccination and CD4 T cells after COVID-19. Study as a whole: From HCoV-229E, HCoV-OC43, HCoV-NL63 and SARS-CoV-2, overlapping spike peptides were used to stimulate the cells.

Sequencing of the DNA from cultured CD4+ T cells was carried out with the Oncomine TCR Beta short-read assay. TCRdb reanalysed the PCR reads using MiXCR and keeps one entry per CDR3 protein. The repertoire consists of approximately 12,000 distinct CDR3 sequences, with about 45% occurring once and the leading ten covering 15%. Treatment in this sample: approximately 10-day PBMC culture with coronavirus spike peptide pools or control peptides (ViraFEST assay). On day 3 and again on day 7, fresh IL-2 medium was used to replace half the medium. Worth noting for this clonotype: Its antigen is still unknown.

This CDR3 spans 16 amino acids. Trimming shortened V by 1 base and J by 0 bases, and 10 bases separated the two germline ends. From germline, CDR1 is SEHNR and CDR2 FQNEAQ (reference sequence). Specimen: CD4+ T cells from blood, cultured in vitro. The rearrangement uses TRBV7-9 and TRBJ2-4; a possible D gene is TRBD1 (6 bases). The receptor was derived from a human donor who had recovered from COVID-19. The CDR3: CASSLVEGVAKNIQYF. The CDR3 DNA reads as TGTGCCAGCAGCTTAGTTGAGGGGGTAGCCAAAAACATTCAGTACTTC.